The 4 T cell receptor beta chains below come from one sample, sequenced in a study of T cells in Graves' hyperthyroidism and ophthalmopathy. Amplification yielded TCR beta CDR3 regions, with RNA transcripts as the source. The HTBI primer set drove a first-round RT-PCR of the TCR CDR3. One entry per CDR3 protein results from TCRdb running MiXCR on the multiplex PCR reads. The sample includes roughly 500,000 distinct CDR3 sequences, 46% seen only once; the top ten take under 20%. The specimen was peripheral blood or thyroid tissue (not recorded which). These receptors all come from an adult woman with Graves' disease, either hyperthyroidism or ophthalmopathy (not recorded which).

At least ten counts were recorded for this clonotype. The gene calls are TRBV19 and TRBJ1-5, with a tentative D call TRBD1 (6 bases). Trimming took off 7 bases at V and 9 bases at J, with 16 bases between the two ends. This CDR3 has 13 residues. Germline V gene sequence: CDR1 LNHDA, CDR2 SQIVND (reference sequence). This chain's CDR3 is CASIRGRGWPQHF. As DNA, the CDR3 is TGTGCCAGTATCAGGGGCCGAGGTTGGCCCCAGCATTTT.

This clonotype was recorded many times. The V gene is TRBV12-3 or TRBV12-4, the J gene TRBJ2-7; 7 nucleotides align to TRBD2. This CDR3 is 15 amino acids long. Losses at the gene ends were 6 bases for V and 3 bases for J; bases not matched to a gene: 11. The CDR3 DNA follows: TGTGCCAGCAGCTTCCGGGAGGCGTCTCTCTACGAGCAGTACTTC. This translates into CASSFREASLYEQYF.

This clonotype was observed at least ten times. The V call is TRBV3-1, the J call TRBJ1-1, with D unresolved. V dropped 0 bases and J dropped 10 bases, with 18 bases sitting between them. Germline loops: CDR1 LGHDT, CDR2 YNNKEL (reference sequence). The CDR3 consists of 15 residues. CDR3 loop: CASSQETGWRAGAFF. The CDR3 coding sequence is TGTGCCAGCAGCCAAGAAACGGGGTGGAGGGCTGGAGCTTTCTTT. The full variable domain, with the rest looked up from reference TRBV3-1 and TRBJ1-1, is DTAVSQTPKYLVTQMGNDKSIKCEQNLGHDTMYWYKQDSKKFLKIMFSYNNKELIINETVPNRFSPKSPDKAHLNLHINSLELGDSAVYFCASSQETGWRAGAFFGQGTRLTVV.

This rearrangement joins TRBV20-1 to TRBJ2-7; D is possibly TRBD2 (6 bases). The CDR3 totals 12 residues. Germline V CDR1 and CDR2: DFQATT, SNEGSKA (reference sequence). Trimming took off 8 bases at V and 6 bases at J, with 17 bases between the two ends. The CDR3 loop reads CSPLVGGSEQYF. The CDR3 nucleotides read TGCAGTCCTCTGGTTGGAGGGAGCGAGCAGTACTTC.